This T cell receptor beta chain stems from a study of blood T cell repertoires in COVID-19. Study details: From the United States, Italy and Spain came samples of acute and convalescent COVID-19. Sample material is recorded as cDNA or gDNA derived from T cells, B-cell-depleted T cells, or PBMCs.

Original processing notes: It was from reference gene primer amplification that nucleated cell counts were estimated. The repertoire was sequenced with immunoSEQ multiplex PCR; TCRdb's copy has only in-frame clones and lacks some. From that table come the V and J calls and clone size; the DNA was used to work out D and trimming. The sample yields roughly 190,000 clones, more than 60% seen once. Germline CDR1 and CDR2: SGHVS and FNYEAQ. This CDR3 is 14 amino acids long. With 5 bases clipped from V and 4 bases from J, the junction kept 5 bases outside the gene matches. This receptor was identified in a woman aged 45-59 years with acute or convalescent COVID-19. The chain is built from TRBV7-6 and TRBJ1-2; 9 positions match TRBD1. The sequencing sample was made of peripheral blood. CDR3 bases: TGTGCCAGCAGCGTAGACAGGGGGGTCTATGGCTACACCTTC. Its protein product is CASSVDRGVYGYTF.